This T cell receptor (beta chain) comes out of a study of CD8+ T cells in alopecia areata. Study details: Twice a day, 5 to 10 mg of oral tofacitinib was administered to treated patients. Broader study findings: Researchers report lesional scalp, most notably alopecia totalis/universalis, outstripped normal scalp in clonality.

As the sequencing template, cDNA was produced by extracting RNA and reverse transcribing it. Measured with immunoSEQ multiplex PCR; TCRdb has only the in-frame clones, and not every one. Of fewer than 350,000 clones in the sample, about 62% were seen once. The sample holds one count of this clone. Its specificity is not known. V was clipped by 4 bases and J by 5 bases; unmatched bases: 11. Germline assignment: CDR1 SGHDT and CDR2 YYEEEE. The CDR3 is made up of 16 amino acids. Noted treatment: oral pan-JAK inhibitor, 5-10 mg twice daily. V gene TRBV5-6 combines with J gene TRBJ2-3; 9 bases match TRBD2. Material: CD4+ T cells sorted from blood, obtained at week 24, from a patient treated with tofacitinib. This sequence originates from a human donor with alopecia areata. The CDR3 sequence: CASSPPLAGRIDTQYF. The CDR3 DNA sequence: TGTGCCAGCAGCCCCCCCCTAGCGGGGCGCATAGATACGCAGTATTTT. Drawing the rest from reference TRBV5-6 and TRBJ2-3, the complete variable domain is DAGVTQSPTHLIKTRGQQVTLRCSPKSGHDTVSWYQQALGQGPQFIFQYYEEEERQRGNFPDRFSGHQFPNYSSELNVNALLLGDSALYLCASSPPLAGRIDTQYFGPGTRLTVL.